Listed below are T cell receptor beta chains from one sample, sequenced in a study of blood T cell repertoires in COVID-19. Libraries were prepared by immunoSEQ multiplex PCR; TCRdb keeps only in-frame clonotypes and omits some of them. There are 110,000 or so clones in the sample; 75% to 85% occur only once, and over 10% lies in the top ten. Sequencing was done on a sample of peripheral blood. The origin of the receptors is a human donor in a cohort sampled during active COVID-19. Both conserved end residues are part of each CDR3. The D gene is left open where the match is weak. Clone size appears in some rows only: once, few, many, or a class for an expanded clone.

d_call clone_size j_call v_call cdr3_aa cdr3_nt
TRBD2 - TRBJ2-7 TRBV3-1/TRBV3-2 CASSHSRLAGGEQYF TGTGCCAGCAGCCACTCCCGGCTAGCGGGGGGGGAGCAGTACTTC
- - TRBJ2-7 TRBV5-6 CASSPGQPYEQYF TGTGCCAGCAGCCCCGGACAGCCCTACGAGCAGTACTTC
- - TRBJ1-5 TRBV18 CASSPGARGPQHF TGTGCCAGCTCCCCAGGGGCCAGGGGGCCCCAGCATTTT
- - TRBJ1-2 TRBV19 CASSIGQVNGYTF TGTGCCAGTAGTATAGGACAGGTAAACGGCTACACCTTC
- - TRBJ2-2 TRBV19 CASSIRTANTGELFF TGTGCCAGTAGTATCAGGACAGCGAACACCGGGGAGCTGTTTTTT
- - TRBJ1-6 TRBV19 CASRDTGLSPLHF TGTGCCAGCCGGGACACCGGCCTTTCACCCCTCCACTTT
TRBD2 - TRBJ2-7 TRBV7-2 CASSLGGAPSYEQYF TGTGCCAGCAGCCTCGGGGGGGCGCCTTCCTACGAGCAGTACTTC
TRBD1 - TRBJ1-2 TRBV19 CASTLGQGYGYTF TGTGCCAGTACTCTAGGACAGGGATATGGCTACACCTTC
- few TRBJ2-6 TRBV3-1/TRBV3-2 CASSQAGRSTGANVLTF TGTGCCAGCAGCCAAGCAGGCAGATCCACCGGGGCCAACGTCCTGACTTTC
- - TRBJ2-2 TRBV5-1 CASSLDSTGELFF TGCGCCAGCAGCTTGGACAGCACCGGGGAGCTGTTTTTT
- - TRBJ2-3 TRBV10-2 CASSVLAERGTDTQYF TGCGCCAGCAGTGTACTTGCGGAGCGGGGCACAGATACGCAGTATTTT
TRBD2 - TRBJ2-1 TRBV7-9 CASSSGAGGSYNEQFF TGTGCCAGCAGCTCGGGAGCGGGGGGCTCCTACAATGAGCAGTTCTTC
- - TRBJ1-5 TRBV15 CATSAGDRQPQHF TGTGCCACCAGCGCCGGGGATCGTCAGCCCCAGCATTTT
- - TRBJ2-5 TRBV5-1 CASKQGNQETQYF TGCGCCAGCAAGCAGGGCAACCAAGAGACCCAGTACTTC
- - TRBJ2-7 TRBV10-2 CASRTSSYEQYF TGCGCCAGCAGGACTAGCTCCTACGAGCAGTACTTC
- - TRBJ1-5 TRBV24-1 CATSAGPTDNQPQHF TGTGCCACCAGCGCGGGACCCACCGATAATCAGCCCCAGCATTTT
- - TRBJ1-6 TRBV6-5 CASKTGYNSPLHF TGTGCCAGCAAAACAGGGTATAATTCACCCCTCCACTTT
TRBD1 few TRBJ2-3 TRBV7-9 CASSAGQGLDTQYF TGTGCCAGCAGTGCGGGACAGGGGCTGGATACGCAGTATTTT
TRBD1 - TRBJ2-1 TRBV5-1 CASSLSGTGINEQFF TGCGCCAGCAGCTTGAGTGGGACAGGGATTAATGAGCAGTTCTTC
TRBD1 - TRBJ2-3 TRBV5-1 CASSLGTGASTDTQYF TGCGCCAGCAGCTTGGGGACAGGGGCTAGCACAGATACGCAGTATTTT
TRBD2 - TRBJ2-5 TRBV3-1/TRBV3-2 CASSPSGGGETQYF TGTGCCAGCAGCCCTAGCGGGGGGGGAGAGACCCAGTACTTC
TRBD2 few TRBJ2-3 TRBV11-2 CATRTSGTDTQYF TGTGCCACCAGGACTAGCGGCACAGATACGCAGTATTTT
- - TRBJ1-4 TRBV2 CASSGPEGLTNEKLFF TGTGCCAGCAGTGGTCCCGAGGGTCTCACTAATGAAAAACTGTTTTTT
- many TRBJ2-7 TRBV3-1/TRBV3-2 CASSQAPYSGSLREQYF TGTGCCAGCAGCCAAGCTCCCTATAGCGGCTCCTTAAGGGAGCAGTACTTC